This T cell receptor (beta chain) stems from a study of T-cell memory formation after mild COVID-19. From the 5' RACE reads, TCRdb called clonotypes with MiXCR, one entry per CDR3 protein. In the table there are under 250,000 distinct CDR3 sequences, roughly 10% of which are singletons. This clonotype was detected a few times. The V gene's germline CDR1 is SGHVS and CDR2 FNYEAQ. The CDR3 covers 14 residues. The V gene lost 5 bases and the J gene lost 5 bases, with 15 bases spanning the gap. The rearrangement links TRBV7-6 to TRBJ1-2; the D gene is possibly TRBD1 (5 bases). Material for sequencing was PBMCs or a T cell subset sorted from them (not recorded which). The TCR comes from a man aged 18 to 35 who had mild COVID-19 (a few samples of this study predate the infection). Cell type and time point are not known. This CDR3 reads CASSRGGTEYGYTF. The CDR3 DNA is TGTGCCAGCAGCCGAGGCGGGACGGAATATGGCTACACCTTC.